This TCR beta chain comes out of a study of shared clonotypes between healthy human individuals. Libraries were prepared by immunoSEQ multiplex PCR; TCRdb keeps only in-frame clonotypes and omits some of them. The data show about 2.5 million clones, under 95% seen once. Germline loops: CDR1 SGHTS, CDR2 YDEGEE. The CDR3 length is 16 residues. Deletions cut 2 bases from V and 4 bases from J, with 18 bases between. Sequencing was done on a sample of naive CD4+ T cells from PBMCs. Subset in this sample: CD45RA+ positively selected. This TCR derives from a man aged 18 to 30 in good health. Some clones in this sample may be carry-over from other donors' samples. The V and J genes are TRBV5-8 and TRBJ1-1; no clear D gene. CDR3 sequence (DNA): TGTGCCAGCAGCTTCGCCGTTTCAGGATTCGGCACTGAAGCTTTCTTT. Its protein product is CASSFAVSGFGTEAFF.